These 21 T cell receptor beta chains were sequenced from one sample in a study of lymphopenia after photon versus proton radiotherapy. The repertoire was sequenced with immunoSEQ multiplex PCR; TCRdb's copy has only in-frame clones and lacks some. This table has 45,000 to 65,000 clones, more than 85% appearing once. Sequenced material: peripheral blood, taken from a patient treated with photon-based radiotherapy. These receptors originate from a woman between 40 and 50 years old with cholangiocarcinoma.

The CDR3 bases are TGTGCCAGCAGTGTTCCCAGGGGCATGAACACTGAAGCTTTCTTT. Amino acid sequence: CASSVPRGMNTEAFF. The rearrangement uses TRBV2 and TRBJ1-1; the D gene is possibly TRBD1 (6 bases). The CDR3 covers 15 residues. Trimming took 4 bases from V and 0 from J, leaving 12 bases between them. The germline CDR1 and CDR2 sequences are SNHLY and FYNNEI. The variable domain in full, completed from reference TRBV2 and TRBJ1-1, reads EPEVTQTPSHQVTQMGQEVILRCVPISNHLYFYWYRQILGQKVEFLVSFYNNEISEKSEIFDDQFSVERPDGSNFTLKIRSTKLEDSAMYFCASSVPRGMNTEAFFGQGTRLTVV.

The sample holds one count of this clone. The J gene is TRBJ2-7, the V gene TRBV6-5; 7 nucleotides match TRBD1. CDR3 length equals 15 residues. Per germline, CDR1 MNHEY and CDR2 SVGAGI. V shed 2 bases, J shed 1 base, and the junction held 5 bases outside the gene matches. The CDR3 loop is CASSYGSQGSYEQYF. In DNA form, the CDR3 reads TGTGCCAGCAGTTACGGGTCACAGGGGTCCTACGAGCAGTACTTC.

This CDR3 is CASSPGGLEAFF. The CDR3 nucleotides are TGTGCCAGCAGCCCAGGGGGGCTTGAAGCTTTCTTT. The chain combines TRBV9 with TRBJ1-1; 7 bases map to TRBD1. This CDR3 region has 12 residues. The V segment lost 4 bases and the J segment 7 bases; nucleotides outside the gene matches: 4. CDR1 and CDR2 from the germline V gene are SGDLS and YYNGEE.

The gene calls are TRBV5-6 and TRBJ2-7, with TRBD1 matching 10 bases. Trimming removed 3 bases from V and 3 bases from J; junction bases left unmatched: 12. The CDR3 spans 17 residues. Germline-derived CDR1 and CDR2 are SGHDT and YYEEEE. CDR3 DNA: TGTGCCAGCAGCTACCGGACCGGGACAGGGGAGATCTACGAGCAGTACTTC. Translated: CASSYRTGTGEIYEQYF. Full variable domain (missing parts from reference TRBV5-6 and TRBJ2-7): DAGVTQSPTHLIKTRGQQVTLRCSPKSGHDTVSWYQQALGQGPQFIFQYYEEEERQRGNFPDRFSGHQFPNYSSELNVNALLLGDSALYLCASSYRTGTGEIYEQYFGPGTRLTVT.

V and J are TRBV11-2 and TRBJ2-1; D ambiguous. This CDR3 is built from 16 residues. Germline assignment: CDR1 SGHAT and CDR2 FQNNGV. Between the trimmed V and J ends, which lost 2 bases and 5 bases, there was a span of 16 bases. The CDR3 spells CASSLFVSAVNNEQFF. The CDR3 DNA reads TGTGCCAGCAGCTTATTTGTCTCGGCTGTGAACAATGAGCAGTTCTTC.

This clone was detected once. The genes are TRBV6-1 and TRBJ1-2; D is unclear. The germline CDR1 and CDR2 sequences are MNHNS and SASEGT. Trimming left V 5 bases short and J 8 bases short, with 18 bases between. The CDR3 spans 14 residues. The CDR3 loop reads CASSPSRRWEGYTF. The CDR3 coding sequence is TGTGCCAGCAGTCCCTCCCGCCGATGGGAGGGCTACACCTTC.

The chain is built from TRBV13 and TRBJ1-1, with 7 bases matching TRBD1. In germline, CDR1 is PRHDT, CDR2 FYEKMQ (reference sequence). Trimming cost V 3 bases and J 1 base; bases outside gene matches: 5. The CDR3 totals 15 residues. The CDR3 region has the DNA TGTGCCAGCAGCTTTAACAGGGGCCGGAACACTGAAGCTTTCTTT. Translation: CASSFNRGRNTEAFF.

The rearrangement links TRBV13 to TRBJ1-1, with no clear D. Germline V gives CDR1 PRHDT, CDR2 FYEKMQ (reference sequence). This CDR3 is 13 amino acids long. The V end lost 1 base, the J end lost 2 bases, and 5 bases lay between the germline ends. The CDR3 here is CASSLAGNTEAFF. The CDR3 DNA is TGTGCCAGCAGCTTAGCGGGTAACACTGAAGCTTTCTTT.

CDR3 sequence reads: CASSYSEISNQPQHF. CDR3 nucleotides: TGTGCCAGCAGTTACTCGGAGATTAGCAATCAGCCCCAGCATTTT. The V and J genes are TRBV6-6 and TRBJ1-5; unclear D gene. CDR1 MNHNY and CDR2 SVGAGI come from the germline V gene (reference sequence). CDR3 size: 15 residues. With 0 bases removed from V and 0 bases from J, the gap between germline ends came to 6 bases.

The V and J genes are TRBV6-1 and TRBJ2-7; TRBD1 is a possible D gene (5 bases). The length of the CDR3 is 15 residues. Trimming left V 0 bases short and J 2 bases short, with 11 bases between. Germline CDR1 MNHNS, CDR2 SASEGT. In DNA, the CDR3 is TGTGCCAGCAGTGAAGCGAAGGGGTCCACCTACGAGCAGTACTTC. It specifies CASSEAKGSTYEQYF.

CDR3 loop: CASSSTTGVNQPQHF. The CDR3 nucleotides read TGTGCCAGCAGCTCCACCACAGGAGTCAATCAGCCCCAGCATTTT. This sequence joins TRBV7-9 and TRBJ1-5; D is perhaps TRBD1 (5 bases). Trimming pared 4 bases from V and 3 bases from J, leaving 13 bases between. The CDR3 length is 15 residues. The germline V gene has CDR1 SEHNR and CDR2 FQNEAQ (reference sequence).

This rearrangement joins TRBV19 to TRBJ1-2, with a weak D call TRBD1 (5 bases). The CDR3 runs to 16 residues. V shed 1 base and J shed 3 bases, with 15 bases lying between them. Per germline, CDR1 LNHDA and CDR2 SQIVND (reference sequence). CDR3: CASSIGGADRYYGYTF. CDR3 nucleotide sequence: TGTGCCAGTAGTATAGGAGGGGCGGATAGATACTATGGCTACACCTTC.

A single count supports this clone. The chain employs TRBV19 and TRBJ1-3; no clear D. V lost 7 bases to trimming and J lost 3 bases, with 16 bases between them. Germline assignment: CDR1 LNHDA and CDR2 SQIVND (reference sequence). This CDR3 spans 15 amino acids. The CDR3 reads CASTQQRGYGNTIYF. As DNA, the CDR3 is TGTGCCAGTACCCAGCAGAGAGGGTATGGAAACACCATATATTTT.

J is TRBJ2-3 and V is TRBV13; D is uncertain. This CDR3 is 11 amino acids long. V was cut by 4 bases and J by 2 bases, with 1 base left in between. Germline V gives CDR1 PRHDT, CDR2 FYEKMQ (reference sequence). In DNA, the CDR3 is TGTGCCAGCAGCTCCACAGATACGCAGTATTTT. It translates to CASSSTDTQYF.

In DNA, the CDR3 is TGTGCCAGCACTAGCGGGGGCAATGAGCAGTTCTTC. Its protein is CASTSGGNEQFF. This chain uses TRBV7-9 with TRBJ2-1, with 10 bases fitting TRBD2. The CDR3 loop spans 12 amino acids. From germline, CDR1 is SEHNR and CDR2 FQNEAQ (reference sequence). V lost 7 bases to trimming and J lost 6 bases; unmatched junction nucleotides: 0.

The chain couples TRBV4-2 to TRBJ2-2, with D possibly TRBD2 on 7 matching bases. Germline CDR1 is LGHNA and CDR2 is YNFKEQ. V was clipped by 5 bases and J by 8 bases, with 24 bases between them. CDR3 length: 17 residues. Written as DNA, the CDR3 is TGTGCCAGCAGCTCCCGGTGGGGGGGGCAGAGGCGAGGGGAGCTGTTTTTT. Residues: CASSSRWGGQRRGELFF.

The gene calls are TRBV9 and TRBJ2-5, with TRBD2 matching over 10 bases. The trim removed 0 bases at V and 1 base at J, leaving 6 bases unmatched. The CDR3 length is 17 residues. Germline values: CDR1 SGDLS, CDR2 YYNGEE. CDR3 nucleotide sequence: TGTGCCAGCAGCGTAGCGTTGAGCGGGGGGGCCCAAGAGACCCAGTACTTC. Amino acids: CASSVALSGGAQETQYF.

This chain connects TRBV28 to TRBJ2-7; no clear D gene. V lost 7 bases, J lost 2 bases, and 9 bases lay in between. The CDR3 contains 12 residues. Germline CDR1 MDHEN, CDR2 SYDVKM. CDR3 residues: CASKGATYEQYF. CDR3 in DNA: TGTGCCAGCAAAGGAGCGACCTACGAGCAGTACTTC.

The rearrangement links TRBV5-8 to TRBJ2-2, with D unresolved. The V gene's germline CDR1 is SGHTS and CDR2 YDEGEE. The CDR3 length is 13 residues. V was cut by 4 bases and J by 6 bases, with 10 bases left in between. CDR3 nucleotide sequence: TGTGCCAGCAGCAAAACAATGGCCGGGGAGCTGTTTTTT. The encoded protein is CASSKTMAGELFF. The full variable domain, its missing parts supplied by reference TRBV5-8 and TRBJ2-2, is EAGVTQSPTHLIKTRGQQATLRCSPISGHTSVYWYQQALGLGLQFLLWYDEGEERNRGNFPPRFSGRQFPNYSSELNVNALELEDSALYLCASSKTMAGELFFGEGSRLTVL.

V gene TRBV28 combines with J gene TRBJ2-4; no clear D gene. Germline V gives CDR1 MDHEN, CDR2 SYDVKM. V was trimmed by 3 bases and J by 9 bases, leaving 12 bases between them. This CDR3 is 13 amino acids long. The CDR3 DNA is TGTGCCAGCAGTTTTCGGCAGGCTCGCATTCAGTACTTC. This sequence encodes CASSFRQARIQYF. Together with reference TRBV28 and TRBJ2-4, the CDR3 gives the full variable domain: DVKVTQSSRYLVKRTGEKVFLECVQDMDHENMFWYRQDPGLGLRLIYFSYDVKMKEKGDIPEGYSVSREKKERFSLILESASTNQTSMYLCASSFRQARIQYFGAGTRLSVL.

J is TRBJ2-7 and V is TRBV4-1; 7 bases map to TRBD2. The CDR3 spans 15 residues. CDR1 and CDR2 (germline): MGHRA, YSYEKL. Germline trimming cut 1 base from V and 2 bases from J; bases unmatched to any gene: 5. The CDR3 loop reads CASSQGGGIPYEQYF. The CDR3 nucleotides are TGCGCCAGCAGCCAAGGGGGAGGGATACCCTACGAGCAGTACTTC.